These T cell receptor beta chains were read from a single sample in a study of CD8 T cells in ankylosing spondylitis. A single record per CDR3 protein comes from TCRdb applying MiXCR to the 5' RACE reads. Among 50,000 to 60,000 distinct CDR3 sequences listed, approximately 7.4% were seen once. The sample comprised blood, either unsorted or a sorted T cell fraction (not recorded which). The receptors originated from a female donor with ankylosing spondylitis or in good health (not recorded which). The conserved cysteine and the conserved F or W are not part of the CDR3 here. The size entry is marked missing in some rows and otherwise reads once, few, many or a size class.

TRBV11-2	many	ASSPEHEYTQY
TRBV10-3	many	AISESQNSGYT
TRBV12-3/TRBV12-4	many	ASSSRQGGNTEAF
TRBV12-3/TRBV12-4	many	ASYPSGGADTQY
TRBV5-1	many	ASSHDRARSTDTQY
TRBV20-1	many	SARGRQGDTNEKLF
TRBV4-3	many	ASSQAAGQPQH
TRBV12-3/TRBV12-4	many	ASSPQTGKTEAF
TRBV5-1	many	ASSLVESGANVLT
TRBV2	many	ASTRTGAEDTQY
TRBV5-1	many	ASSLTDSSNTGELF
TRBV19	many	ASTPGGLAGGVNEQF
TRBV4-2	many	ASSQRGSYPGELF
TRBV29-1	NA	SVDPDGEAF
TRBV11-2	few	ASSYDGDYGYT
TRBV4-2	many	ASSQGGYTGELF
TRBV27	many	ASSLGGVTDTQY
TRBV5-1	many	ASSQTGGEYIQY
TRBV12-3/TRBV12-4	many	ASSLQGWSTEAF
TRBV19	few	ASSIKGLGNQPQH
TRBV29-1	many	SGSGLENTDTEAF
TRBV13	NA	ASSSPGSLNYEQY
TRBV19	many	ASSSLTGTIDTQY